Following are 9 T cell receptor beta chains from one sample sequenced in a study of molecular identifiers for immune sequencing clone quantification. TCRdb reprocessed the PCR reads via MiXCR and lists one record per CDR3 protein. The sample has more than 550,000 distinct CDR3 sequences, 25% seen once. The sequenced sample was naive CD8+ T cells from blood, with Jurkat cell RNA spiked in. Subset of the sample: FACS-sorted CD8+CD4-CCR7+CD45RA+ naive T cells. The receptors were gathered from a human donor in good health. Some libraries in this study had Jurkat cell RNA spiked in.

V is TRBV27 and J is TRBJ1-5; 10 positions agree with TRBD1. The J segment lost 0 bases and the V segment lost 5 bases, leaving 10 bases of the junction unmatched. This CDR3 is 18 amino acids long. CDR1 MNHEY and CDR2 SMNVEV come from the germline V gene (reference sequence). The CDR3: CASSQTGTGEISNQPQHF. As DNA, the CDR3 is TGTGCCAGCAGTCAGACCGGGACAGGGGAGATTAGCAATCAGCCCCAGCATTTT.

This clonotype was seen at least ten times. At one boundary the junction diverges from the germline segment, which might be a read error. This rearrangement joins TRBV27 to TRBJ2-3; 8 nucleotides match TRBD1. Germline V gives CDR1 MNHEY, CDR2 SMNVEV (reference sequence). The CDR3 is 13 residues long. For the CDR3, the DNA is TGTGCCAGCAGTTTATCGCAGGGGGCGGCCGTAAATTTT. This gives the protein CASSLSQGAAVNF.

This clonotype was recorded many times. The J gene is TRBJ2-7, the V gene TRBV2; TRBD1 aligns across 9 bases. CDR1 is SNHLY, CDR2 FYNNEI, per germline. Trimming took 9 bases from V and 6 from J; bases not matched to a gene: 12. The CDR3 length is 14 residues. CDR3 in amino acids: CAREDRGSSSEQYF. The CDR3 nucleotides are TGTGCCAGGGAGGACAGGGGTTCTTCCAGCGAGCAGTACTTC.

V is TRBV19 and J is TRBJ1-2; the D is unclear. This CDR3 is built from 15 residues. V was cut by 5 bases and J by 4 bases, with 17 bases left in between. CDR1 and CDR2 from the germline V gene are LNHDA and SQIVND (reference sequence). The CDR3 DNA reads TGTGCCAGTAGTCTACGGTCCGACATCCGCTATGGCTACACCTTC. Amino acid sequence: CASSLRSDIRYGYTF.

This clonotype has at least ten counts. The chain has TRBV4-1 and TRBJ2-6, with D possibly TRBD2 on 6 matching bases. Per germline, CDR1 MGHRA and CDR2 YSYEKL. The V end was cut by 5 bases, the J end by 1 base, with 15 bases between. There are 17 residues in the CDR3. The CDR3 bases are TGCGCCAGCAGCGAAATGGGGGGTTGGTCTGGGGCCAACGTCCTGACTTTC. This encodes CASSEMGGWSGANVLTF.

This clonotype was counted a few times. V is TRBV29-1 and J is TRBJ1-2, with D possibly being TRBD1 (5 bases). This CDR3 is 13 amino acids long. Trimming took off 3 bases at V and 1 base at J, with 9 bases between the two ends. Germline CDR1 is SQVTM and CDR2 is ANQGSEA. The CDR3 here is CSVEGQINYGYTF. The CDR3 DNA is TGCAGCGTTGAGGGGCAGATTAACTATGGCTACACCTTC. Based on the CDR3 plus reference TRBV29-1 and TRBJ1-2, the full variable domain is SAVISQKPSRDICQRGTSLTIQCQVDSQVTMMFWYRQQPGQSLTLIATANQGSEATYESGFVIDKFPISRPNLTFSTLTVSNMSPEDSSIYLCSVEGQINYGYTFGSGTRLTVV.

Comment on this clonotype: Given a much more abundant clone one base away, this may be a read error. J is TRBJ2-3 and V is TRBV6-2 or TRBV6-3, with D possibly called TRBD1 or TRBD2 (5 bases each). The V and J ends lost 8 bases and 5 bases respectively, with 14 bases between them. The germline CDR1 and CDR2 sequences are MNHEY and SVGEGT. The CDR3 consists of 13 residues. The CDR3 DNA reads TGTGCCAGCTGTACTAGTAGGGGAGATACGCAGTATTTT. Its translation: CASCTSRGDTQYF.

In this sample, this clonotype turned up a few times. The chain joins TRBV7-9 to TRBJ2-2, with a possible D match to TRBD1 (5 bases). This CDR3 has 17 residues. V was cut by 0 bases and J by 2 bases, with 13 bases left in between. CDR1 is SEHNR, CDR2 FQNEAQ, per germline (reference sequence). CDR3 sequence reads: CASSLAPGSVNTGELFF. CDR3 DNA: TGTGCCAGCAGCTTAGCTCCAGGGTCGGTAAACACCGGGGAGCTGTTTTTT.

V usage is TRBV6-6 and J usage is TRBJ2-1; possible D gene TRBD2, 7 bases. CDR1 MNHNY and CDR2 SVGAGI come from the germline V gene (reference sequence). Trimming stripped 2 bases from V and 8 bases from J, with 10 bases between. CDR3 size: 13 residues. For the CDR3, the DNA is TGTGCCAGCAGTTACGGAGGGGGGGATGAGCAGTTCTTC. Its protein product is CASSYGGGDEQFF.